This paragraph reports one T cell receptor (beta chain). What it recognizes is unknown. These data belong to a study of cytotoxic CD8 clonotypes in ibrutinib-treated CLL. Study-wide findings and caveats: The study found baseline clonality above age-matched healthy donors, tracking circulating CD8+ T-cell counts. Having risen at ibrutinib response, clonality had fallen back toward baseline by progression.

Clones were read by immunoSEQ multiplex PCR, and TCRdb kept only the in-frame ones, dropping some. Counted here are 150,000 to 200,000 clones, 72% occurring once; the ten biggest clones make up around an eighth. Germline trimming cut 6 bases from V and 6 bases from J; bases unmatched to any gene: 10. There are 15 residues in the CDR3. Germline assignment: CDR1 MNHEY and CDR2 SMNVEV (reference sequence). The sequence came from a human donor with chronic lymphocytic leukemia. The chain joins TRBV27 to TRBJ2-2, with 7 bases identical to TRBD1. The source was PBMCs, collected after 24 months of ibrutinib treatment. The CDR3 protein is CASSPLRDRPGELFF. CDR3 sequence (DNA): TGTGCCAGCAGCCCCCTCCGGGACAGACCCGGGGAGCTGTTTTTT.